One sample yielded the 20 T cell receptor beta chains listed below, sequenced in a study of vaccination effects on CD4 cells after COVID-19. After expansion with viral peptide pools in the ViraFEST assay, antigen-specific CD4+ T cells were sequenced. Investigators separated out CD4+ T cells once 9 to 11 days of culture had passed. Having tested negative for nucleocapsid antibodies, the vaccine recipients showed no prior SARS-CoV-2 infection. Their antigens are not known. The table came from immunoSEQ multiplex PCR; TCRdb's copy has only in-frame clones and leaves some out. The data contain approximately 44,000 clones, 70% to 85% of them seen just once; the ten biggest clones take up about 3%. This specimen consisted of CD4+ T cells from PBMCs cultured with HCoV-NL63 spike peptides, obtained before COVID-19 vaccination. The receptors derive from a human donor who received a COVID-19 vaccine.

The count of this clone is one. The chain employs TRBV5-8 and TRBJ2-7, with 10 bases matching TRBD1. The V gene's germline CDR1 is SGHTS and CDR2 YDEGEE. The ends lost 3 bases at V and 3 bases at J; junction bases unmatched: 3. The CDR3 has 14 amino acids. This chain's CDR3 is CASSSGTGDYEQYV. DNA for the CDR3: TGTGCCAGCAGCTCCGGGACAGGGGACTACGAGCAGTACGTC.

V is TRBV24-1 and J is TRBJ2-5, with no clear D. V lost 4 bases and J lost 1, with 9 bases in between. The CDR3 is made up of 14 amino acids. CDR1 KGHDR and CDR2 SFDVKD come from the germline V gene. The CDR3 here is CATSDRDTQETQYF. Written as DNA, the CDR3 is TGTGCCACCAGTGACCGTGATACCCAAGAGACCCAGTACTTC.

This clone was observed once. At one boundary the junction diverges from the germline segment, which might be a read error. The gene calls are TRBV7-3 and TRBJ2-3; 8 bases line up with TRBD2. This CDR3 contains 12 residues. Germline assignment: CDR1 SGHTA and CDR2 FQGTGA. CDR3 in DNA: TGTGCCAGCAGCCCGCCCAAAGGGACTAGGGTATTT. Its translation is CASSPPKGTRVF.

This clone was seen a handful of times. The chain combines TRBV11-2 with TRBJ2-2; 7 nucleotides match TRBD2. CDR1 is SGHAT and CDR2 is FQNNGV in the germline V gene. This CDR3 has 15 amino acids. V was pared by 5 bases and J by 3 bases, with 6 bases of the junction left unmatched. CDR3 protein: CASSPGRDHTGELFF. The CDR3 DNA follows: TGTGCCAGCAGCCCGGGGAGGGATCACACCGGGGAGCTGTTTTTT.

CDR3: CSVGDDLVNTGELFF. CDR3 nucleotides: TGCAGCGTTGGTGATGACCTGGTGAACACCGGGGAGCTGTTTTTT. J is TRBJ2-2 and V is TRBV29-1; D gene ambiguous. V lost 4 bases and J lost 1, with 13 bases in between. Looked up from germline, CDR1 is SQVTM and CDR2 is ANQGSEA. The CDR3 has 15 residues.

V usage is TRBV10-2 and J usage is TRBJ2-5, with 9 bases identical to TRBD2. The CDR3 runs 14 residues. Germline V lookup: CDR1 WSHSY, CDR2 SAAADI. V gave up 7 bases and J gave up 0 bases; unmatched junction bases: 3. CDR3 amino acids: CASKRGANQETQYF. The CDR3 DNA follows: TGCGCCAGCAAGCGGGGGGCCAACCAAGAGACCCAGTACTTC.

The V and J genes are TRBV12-3 or TRBV12-4 and TRBJ2-5; 8 bases map to TRBD1. V shed 6 bases and J 3 bases; nucleotides not matched to a gene: 3. The CDR3 length is 13 residues. The CDR3 DNA reads TGTGCCAGCAGCCTGACAGGGGAAGAGACCCAGTACTTC. It encodes CASSLTGEETQYF.

The V call is TRBV28, the J call TRBJ2-5; D uncertain. The CDR3 spans 14 residues. Germline values: CDR1 MDHEN, CDR2 SYDVKM. V was shortened by 2 bases and J by 2 bases, with 9 bases between the two germline ends. The DNA of the CDR3 is TGTGCCAGCAGTTTAAGTAACTTACAAGAGACCCAGTACTTC. It is translated as CASSLSNLQETQYF.

This clone was observed a few times. The chain couples TRBV2 to TRBJ1-2; D possibly corresponds to TRBD1 (6 bases). Per the germline V gene, CDR1 is SNHLY and CDR2 is FYNNEI. With 8 bases removed from V and 6 bases from J, the gap between germline ends came to 16 bases. This CDR3 contains 13 residues. CDR3: CASLTLWTDGYTF. The CDR3 DNA is TGTGCCAGCCTGACGCTATGGACAGATGGCTACACCTTC.

The chain carries TRBV12-3 or TRBV12-4 and TRBJ1-2; D unclear. Deletions cut 4 bases from V and 8 bases from J, with 8 bases between. This CDR3 has 11 amino acids. CDR3 loop: CASSYYGGYTF. The CDR3 nucleotides read TGTGCCAGCAGTTACTATGGCGGCTACACCTTC.

The chain is built from TRBV10-3 and TRBJ2-1; D gene ambiguous. Trimming removed 1 base from V and 1 base from J, with 11 bases in between. The germline V gene has CDR1 ENHRY and CDR2 SYGVKD. This CDR3 is built from 16 residues. CDR3 bases: TGTGCCATCAGTGAGTTTAGGAGTGATTCCTACAATGAGCAGTTCTTC. Encoded protein: CAISEFRSDSYNEQFF.

The chain employs TRBV5-1 and TRBJ2-5; D is unclear. This CDR3 contains 13 residues. V was clipped by 0 bases and J by 0 bases, with 3 bases between them. The V gene's germline CDR1 is SGHRS and CDR2 YFSETQ. This chain's CDR3 is CASSLVYQETQYF. CDR3 DNA: TGCGCCAGCAGCTTGGTGTACCAAGAGACCCAGTACTTC. Full variable domain (remainder filled in from reference TRBV5-1 and TRBJ2-5): KAGVTQTPRYLIKTRGQQVTLSCSPISGHRSVSWYQQTPGQGLQFLFEYFSETQRNKGNFPGRFSGRQFSNSRSEMNVSTLELGDSALYLCASSLVYQETQYFGPGTRLLVL.

This clone was recorded a few times. The chain links TRBV10-3 to TRBJ2-2, with 9 bases lining up with TRBD2. V shed 4 bases and J 0 bases; nucleotides not matched to a gene: 6. The CDR3 sequence is 17 residues long. Germline V lookup: CDR1 ENHRY, CDR2 SYGVKD. The CDR3 loop reads CAISGSSGASNTGELFF. The CDR3 region has the DNA TGTGCCATCAGTGGGTCTAGCGGGGCCTCGAACACCGGGGAGCTGTTTTTT.

The chain couples TRBV18 to TRBJ2-2; the D is unclear. Germline CDR1 KGHSH, CDR2 LQKENI. Trimming took 1 base from V and 5 from J, leaving 8 bases between them. CDR3 length: 14 residues. In DNA form, the CDR3 reads TGTGCCAGCTCACCACTTATGAAAACCGGGGAGCTGTTTTTT. The encoded protein is CASSPLMKTGELFF.

The chain recombines TRBV5-1 with TRBJ2-3, with TRBD2 as a possible D gene (6 bases). Germline V CDR1 and CDR2: SGHRS, YFSETQ. Trimming took off 1 base at V and 4 bases at J, with 13 bases between the two ends. This CDR3 has 15 residues. As DNA, the CDR3 is TGCGCCAGCAGCTTGCCGACTAGTGCTCCAGATACGCAGTATTTT. The encoded protein is CASSLPTSAPDTQYF.

The rearrangement joins TRBV29-1 to TRBJ1-5; 12 bases agree with TRBD1. With 6 bases clipped from V and 8 bases from J, the junction kept 5 bases outside the gene matches. The CDR3 totals 13 residues. Germline V gene lookup returns CDR1 SQVTM and CDR2 ANQGSEA. The CDR3 loop is CSVAGTGGKPQHF. The DNA for the CDR3 is TGCAGCGTGGCCGGGACAGGGGGCAAGCCCCAGCATTTT.

The CDR3 DNA is TGCGCCAGCAGCTTAATGGTGTCGGGGGCGAACACTGAAGCTTTCTTT. It specifies CASSLMVSGANTEAFF. The chain is built from TRBV5-1 and TRBJ1-1, with D possibly matching TRBD1 (6 bases). This CDR3 contains 16 residues. Germline loops: CDR1 SGHRS, CDR2 YFSETQ. Trimming pared 2 bases from V and 1 base from J, leaving 15 bases between. The full variable domain, completed using reference TRBV5-1 and TRBJ1-1, is KAGVTQTPRYLIKTRGQQVTLSCSPISGHRSVSWYQQTPGQGLQFLFEYFSETQRNKGNFPGRFSGRQFSNSRSEMNVSTLELGDSALYLCASSLMVSGANTEAFFGQGTRLTVV.

Here the CDR3 reads CASNPTSGGAGEQFF. In DNA, the CDR3 is TGTGCCAGCAACCCGACTAGCGGGGGGGCAGGGGAGCAGTTCTTC. The chain couples TRBV6-5 to TRBJ2-1; TRBD2 matches at 14 bases. CDR3 length equals 15 residues. Germline loops: CDR1 MNHEY, CDR2 SVGAGI. The V segment lost 7 bases and the J segment 10 bases; nucleotides outside the gene matches: 9.

The V gene is TRBV19, the J gene TRBJ2-2, with D possibly being TRBD1 (5 bases). The V and J ends lost 4 bases and 4 bases respectively, with 13 bases between them. This CDR3 has 15 residues. In germline, CDR1 is LNHDA, CDR2 SQIVND (reference sequence). The CDR3 coding sequence is TGTGCCAGTAGTAACCAGGGCTGGGGCACCGGGGAGCTGTTTTTT. Translated: CASSNQGWGTGELFF.

This clone was recorded once. Other DNA sequences in the sample encode the same CDR3. The rearrangement uses TRBV5-1 and TRBJ2-7, with 12 positions matching TRBD1. V lost 4 bases to trimming and J lost 4 bases; unmatched junction nucleotides: 3. Germline V gene lookup returns CDR1 SGHRS and CDR2 YFSETQ. This CDR3 comprises 14 residues. The CDR3 loop is CASSPGQGAYEQYV. The CDR3 DNA reads as TGCGCCAGCAGCCCGGGACAGGGGGCATACGAGCAGTACGTC.